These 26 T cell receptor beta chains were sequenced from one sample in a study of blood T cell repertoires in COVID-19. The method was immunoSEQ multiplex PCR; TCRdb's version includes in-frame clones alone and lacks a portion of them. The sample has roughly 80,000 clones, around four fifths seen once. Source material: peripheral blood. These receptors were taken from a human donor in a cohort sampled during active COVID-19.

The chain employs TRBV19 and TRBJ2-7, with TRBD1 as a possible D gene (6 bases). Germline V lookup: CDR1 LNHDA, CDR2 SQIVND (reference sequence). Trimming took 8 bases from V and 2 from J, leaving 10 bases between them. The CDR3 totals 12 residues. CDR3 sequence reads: CASPTGTYEQYF. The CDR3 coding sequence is TGTGCCAGTCCTACAGGGACCTACGAGCAGTACTTC.

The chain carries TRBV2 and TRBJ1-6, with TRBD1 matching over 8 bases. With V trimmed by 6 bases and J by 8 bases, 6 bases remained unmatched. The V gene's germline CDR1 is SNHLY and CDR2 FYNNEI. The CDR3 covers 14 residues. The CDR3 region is CASRDRAADSPLHF. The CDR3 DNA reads TGTGCCAGCAGGGACAGGGCGGCTGATTCACCCCTCCACTTT.

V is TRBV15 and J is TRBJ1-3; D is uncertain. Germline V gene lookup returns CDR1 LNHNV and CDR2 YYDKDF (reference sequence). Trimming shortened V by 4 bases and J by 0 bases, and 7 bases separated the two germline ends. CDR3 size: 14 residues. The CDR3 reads CATSTGTSGNTIYF. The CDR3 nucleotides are TGTGCCACCAGCACAGGTACCTCTGGAAACACCATATATTTT.

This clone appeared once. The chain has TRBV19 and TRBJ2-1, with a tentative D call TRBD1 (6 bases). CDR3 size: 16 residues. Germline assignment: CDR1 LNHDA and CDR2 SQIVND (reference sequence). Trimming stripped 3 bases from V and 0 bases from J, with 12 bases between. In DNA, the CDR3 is TGTGCCAGTAGTATCCCTACAGGGAGCTCCTACAATGAGCAGTTCTTC. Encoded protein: CASSIPTGSSYNEQFF.

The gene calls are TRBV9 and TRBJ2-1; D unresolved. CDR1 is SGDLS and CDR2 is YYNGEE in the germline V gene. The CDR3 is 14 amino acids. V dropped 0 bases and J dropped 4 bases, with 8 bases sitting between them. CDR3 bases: TGTGCCAGCAGCGTAGCAGGTCTATACAATGAGCAGTTCTTC. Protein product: CASSVAGLYNEQFF.

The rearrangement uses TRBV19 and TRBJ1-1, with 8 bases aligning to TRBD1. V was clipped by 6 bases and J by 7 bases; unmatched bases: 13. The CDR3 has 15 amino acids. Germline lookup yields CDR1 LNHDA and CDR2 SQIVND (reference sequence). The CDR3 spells CASRGTQGARGEAFF. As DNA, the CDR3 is TGTGCCAGTAGGGGGACGCAGGGGGCCCGGGGTGAAGCTTTCTTT.

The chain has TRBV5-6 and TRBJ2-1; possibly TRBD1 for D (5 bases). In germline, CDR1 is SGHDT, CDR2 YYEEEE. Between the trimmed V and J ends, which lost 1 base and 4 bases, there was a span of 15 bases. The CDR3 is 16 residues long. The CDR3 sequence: CASSLKGQGFYNEQFF. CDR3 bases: TGTGCCAGCAGCTTGAAAGGCCAGGGCTTTTACAATGAGCAGTTCTTC.

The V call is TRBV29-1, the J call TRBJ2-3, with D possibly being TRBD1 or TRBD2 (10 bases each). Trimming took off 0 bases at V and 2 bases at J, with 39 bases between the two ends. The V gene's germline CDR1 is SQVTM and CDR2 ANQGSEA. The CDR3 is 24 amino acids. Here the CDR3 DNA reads TGCAGCGTTGAAGACACTTCCCCTCGACAGGGGGCCTCTAATAGCGGGAGGTTCACAGATACGCAGTATTTT. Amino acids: CSVEDTSPRQGASNSGRFTDTQYF.

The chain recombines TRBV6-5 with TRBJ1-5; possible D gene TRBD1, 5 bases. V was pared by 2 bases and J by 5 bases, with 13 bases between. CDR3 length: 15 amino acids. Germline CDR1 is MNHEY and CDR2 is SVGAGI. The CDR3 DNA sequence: TGTGCCAGCAGTTACGAAGCCCAGGGCTATCAGCCCCAGCATTTT. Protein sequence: CASSYEAQGYQPQHF.

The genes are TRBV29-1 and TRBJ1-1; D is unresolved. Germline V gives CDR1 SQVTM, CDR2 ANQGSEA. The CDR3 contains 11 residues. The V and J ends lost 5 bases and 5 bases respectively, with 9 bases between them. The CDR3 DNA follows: TGCAGCGTTCTACGACAAACTGAAGCTTTCTTT. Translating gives CSVLRQTEAFF. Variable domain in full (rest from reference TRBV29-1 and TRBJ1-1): SAVISQKPSRDICQRGTSLTIQCQVDSQVTMMFWYRQQPGQSLTLIATANQGSEATYESGFVIDKFPISRPNLTFSTLTVSNMSPEDSSIYLCSVLRQTEAFFGQGTRLTVV.

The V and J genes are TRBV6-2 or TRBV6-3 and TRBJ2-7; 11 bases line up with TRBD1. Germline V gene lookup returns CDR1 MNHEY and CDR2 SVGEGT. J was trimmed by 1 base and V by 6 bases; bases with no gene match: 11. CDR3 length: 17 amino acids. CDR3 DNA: TGTGCCAGCAGCCAAAGGACAGGGGGCAGTGAGTCCTACGAGCAGTACTTC. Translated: CASSQRTGGSESYEQYF.

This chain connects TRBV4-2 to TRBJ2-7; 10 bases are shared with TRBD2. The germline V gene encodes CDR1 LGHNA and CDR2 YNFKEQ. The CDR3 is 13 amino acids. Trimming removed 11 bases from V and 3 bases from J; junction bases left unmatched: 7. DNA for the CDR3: TGTGCCGCTGGGGTAGCGGGAGGCTACGAGCAGTACTTC. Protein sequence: CAAGVAGGYEQYF.

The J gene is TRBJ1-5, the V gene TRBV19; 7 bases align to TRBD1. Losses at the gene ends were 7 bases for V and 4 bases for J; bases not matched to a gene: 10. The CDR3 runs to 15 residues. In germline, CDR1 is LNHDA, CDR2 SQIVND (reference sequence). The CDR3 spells CASTTEGAKNQPQHF. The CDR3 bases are TGTGCCAGTACGACGGAGGGGGCGAAGAATCAGCCCCAGCATTTT.

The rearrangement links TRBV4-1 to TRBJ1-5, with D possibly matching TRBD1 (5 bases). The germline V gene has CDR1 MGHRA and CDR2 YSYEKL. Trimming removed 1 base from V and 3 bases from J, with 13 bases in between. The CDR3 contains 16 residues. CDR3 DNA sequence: TGCGCCAGCAGCCAAGGGGCAGGGCTCTACAATCAGCCCCAGCATTTT. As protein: CASSQGAGLYNQPQHF.

Here the CDR3 reads CASSFGVTTQETQYF. CDR3 sequence (DNA): TGTGCCAGCAGCTTCGGGGTTACGACTCAAGAGACCCAGTACTTC. The rearrangement uses TRBV7-7 and TRBJ2-5; perhaps TRBD2 as D (5 bases). The CDR3 is made up of 15 amino acids. Trimming removed 3 bases at V and 2 bases at J, with 13 bases between. Per germline, CDR1 SSHAT and CDR2 FNYEAQ (reference sequence).

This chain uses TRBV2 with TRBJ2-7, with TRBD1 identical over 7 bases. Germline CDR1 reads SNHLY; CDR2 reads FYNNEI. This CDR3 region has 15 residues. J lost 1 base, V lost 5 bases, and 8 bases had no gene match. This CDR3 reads CASSFDRDPSYEQYF. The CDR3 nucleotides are TGTGCCAGCAGTTTTGACAGGGATCCGTCCTACGAGCAGTACTTC.

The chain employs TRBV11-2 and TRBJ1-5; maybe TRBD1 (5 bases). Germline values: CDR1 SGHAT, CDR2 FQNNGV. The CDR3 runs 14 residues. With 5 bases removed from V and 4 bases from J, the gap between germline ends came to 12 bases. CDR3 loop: CASSPLGGNQPQHF. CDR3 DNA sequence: TGTGCCAGCAGCCCCCTGGGGGGAAATCAGCCCCAGCATTTT.

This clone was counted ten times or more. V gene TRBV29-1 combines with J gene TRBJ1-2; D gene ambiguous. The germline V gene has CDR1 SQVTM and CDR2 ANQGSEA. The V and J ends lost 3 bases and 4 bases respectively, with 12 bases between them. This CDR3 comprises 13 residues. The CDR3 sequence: CSVDWSAGYGYTF. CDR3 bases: TGCAGCGTTGATTGGTCAGCGGGCTATGGCTACACCTTC.

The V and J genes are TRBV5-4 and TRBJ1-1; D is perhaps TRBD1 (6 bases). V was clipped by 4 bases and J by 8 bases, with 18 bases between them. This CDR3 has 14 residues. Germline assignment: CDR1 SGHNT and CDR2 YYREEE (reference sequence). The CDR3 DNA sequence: TGTGCCAGCAGCATAATTGACAGGCAGACAGAAGCTTTCTTT. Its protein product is CASSIIDRQTEAFF.

CDR3 residues: CASIEQGTQETQYF. CDR3 nucleotide sequence: TGTGCCAGCATTGAACAGGGTACCCAAGAGACCCAGTACTTC. This chain uses TRBV28 with TRBJ2-5; D is possibly TRBD1 (6 bases). The CDR3 totals 14 residues. Trimming removed 7 bases at V and 1 base at J, with 13 bases between. Germline V gene lookup returns CDR1 MDHEN and CDR2 SYDVKM.

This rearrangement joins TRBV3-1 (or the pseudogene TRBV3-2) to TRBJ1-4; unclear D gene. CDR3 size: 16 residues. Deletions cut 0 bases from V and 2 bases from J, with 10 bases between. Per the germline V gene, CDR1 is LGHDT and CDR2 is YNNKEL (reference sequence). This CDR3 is CASSQDRSRTNEKLFF. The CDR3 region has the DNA TGTGCCAGCAGCCAAGATCGGAGCCGGACTAATGAAAAACTGTTTTTT.

For the CDR3, the DNA is TGTGCCAGCAGCGACAGGAGCTCCTATAATTCACCCCTCCACTTT. Amino acid sequence: CASSDRSSYNSPLHF. The chain links TRBV7-8 to TRBJ1-6; maybe TRBD1 (6 bases). V gave up 5 bases and J gave up 0 bases, with 8 bases separating them. Germline assignment: CDR1 SGHVS and CDR2 FQNEAQ. The CDR3 contains 15 residues.

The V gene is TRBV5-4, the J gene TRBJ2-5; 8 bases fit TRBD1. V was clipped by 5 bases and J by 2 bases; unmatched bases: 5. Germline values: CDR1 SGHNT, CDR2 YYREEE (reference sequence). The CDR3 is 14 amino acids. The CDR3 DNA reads TGTGCCAGCAGTTACCGGACAGGGCAAGAGACCCAGTACTTC. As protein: CASSYRTGQETQYF.

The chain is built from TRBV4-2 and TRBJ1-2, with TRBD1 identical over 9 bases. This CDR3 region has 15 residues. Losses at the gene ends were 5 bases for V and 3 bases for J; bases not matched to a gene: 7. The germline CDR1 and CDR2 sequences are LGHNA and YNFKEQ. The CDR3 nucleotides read TGTGCCAGCAGCGGGCCGACAGGGGGGGACTATGGCTACACCTTC. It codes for CASSGPTGGDYGYTF.

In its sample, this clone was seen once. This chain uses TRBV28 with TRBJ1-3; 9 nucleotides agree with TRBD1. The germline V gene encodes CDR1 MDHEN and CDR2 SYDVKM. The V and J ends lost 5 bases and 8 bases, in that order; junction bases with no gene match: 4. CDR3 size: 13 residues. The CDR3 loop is CASSVTGGHTIYF. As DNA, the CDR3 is TGTGCCAGCAGTGTCACAGGGGGCCACACCATATATTTT. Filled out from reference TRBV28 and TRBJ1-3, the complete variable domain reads DVKVTQSSRYLVKRTGEKVFLECVQDMDHENMFWYRQDPGLGLRLIYFSYDVKMKEKGDIPEGYSVSREKKERFSLILESASTNQTSMYLCASSVTGGHTIYFGEGSWLTVV.

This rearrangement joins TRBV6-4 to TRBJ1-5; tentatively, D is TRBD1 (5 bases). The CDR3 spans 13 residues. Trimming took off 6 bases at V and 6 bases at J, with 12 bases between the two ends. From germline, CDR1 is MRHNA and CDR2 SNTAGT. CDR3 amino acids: CASSREQSQPQHF. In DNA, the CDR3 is TGTGCCAGCAGCAGGGAACAGAGTCAGCCCCAGCATTTT.